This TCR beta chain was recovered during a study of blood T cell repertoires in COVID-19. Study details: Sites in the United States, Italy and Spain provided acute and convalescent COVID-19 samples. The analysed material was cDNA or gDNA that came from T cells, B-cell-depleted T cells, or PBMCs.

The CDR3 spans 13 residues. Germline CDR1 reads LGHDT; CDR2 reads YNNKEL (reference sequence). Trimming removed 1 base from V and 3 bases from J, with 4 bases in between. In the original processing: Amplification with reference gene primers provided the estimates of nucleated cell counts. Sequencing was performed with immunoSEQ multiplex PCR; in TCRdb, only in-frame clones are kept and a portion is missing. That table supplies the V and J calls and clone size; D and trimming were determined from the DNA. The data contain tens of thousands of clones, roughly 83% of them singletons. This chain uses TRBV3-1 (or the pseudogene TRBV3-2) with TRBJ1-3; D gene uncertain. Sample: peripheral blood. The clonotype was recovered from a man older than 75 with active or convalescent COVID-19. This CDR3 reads CASSQVSGNTIYF. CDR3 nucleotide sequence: TGTGCCAGCAGCCAAGTGAGTGGAAACACCATATATTTT.